Below are 32 T cell receptor beta chains sequenced from a single sample in a study of monozygotic twins with inflammatory bowel disease. TCRdb reprocessed the 5' RACE reads and keeps a single row for each CDR3 protein, giving no DNA. In all, the sample yields 420,000 or so distinct CDR3 sequences. The sequenced sample consisted of blood. These receptors all stem from a human donor with ulcerative colitis or Crohn's disease, or a healthy co-twin of an affected twin (not recorded which).

The chain couples TRBV11-2 to TRBJ2-3; the TCRdb D gene call, TRBD2, has no DNA to confirm it. This CDR3 has 17 amino acids. Germline CDR1 is SGHAT and CDR2 is FQNNGV. The CDR3 sequence: CASSFGVLAGDGDTQYF.

J is TRBJ1-3 and V is TRBV12-3 or TRBV12-4; TCRdb reports TRBD1, a call that lacks DNA to check it against. The CDR3 consists of 14 residues. Here the CDR3 reads CASSLTGTGNTIYF.

This rearrangement joins TRBV5-1 to TRBJ2-4; lacking DNA, the TRBD2 call made by TCRdb goes unchecked. This CDR3 is built from 17 residues. In germline, CDR1 is SGHRS, CDR2 YFSETQ. The CDR3 protein is CPSSLVPPLAGENIQYF.

The CDR3 region is CASSAMTGRNSNQPQHF. V gene TRBV6-1 combines with J gene TRBJ1-5; with no DNA, the TCRdb D assignment of TRBD1 cannot be verified. Looked up from germline, CDR1 is MNHNS and CDR2 is SASEGT. The CDR3 length is 17 residues.

The rearrangement joins TRBV5-5 to TRBJ2-1; TCRdb calls TRBD2, which cannot be checked without DNA. This CDR3 comprises 14 residues. The germline V gene encodes CDR1 SGHKS and CDR2 YYEKEE (reference sequence). CDR3 sequence reads: CASSLNSGNPKEFF.

J is TRBJ1-1 and V is TRBV5-5; TCRdb proposes TRBD1, but this gene call is untestable without DNA. Germline CDR1 and CDR2: SGHKS and YYEKEE (reference sequence). This CDR3 is 16 amino acids long. The CDR3 reads CASSLKQGARNTEAFF.

J is TRBJ1-1 and V is TRBV6-6. CDR1 MNHNY and CDR2 SVGAGI come from the germline V gene (reference sequence). CDR3 size: 14 residues. The CDR3 protein is CASSYGEPNTEAFF.

The chain carries TRBV7-2 and TRBJ2-1; TCRdb calls TRBD1, which cannot be checked without DNA. The germline gives CDR1 SGHTA, CDR2 FQGNSA. The CDR3 spans 14 residues. CDR3 protein: CASSLGGAHNEQFF.

The chain is built from TRBV3-1 and TRBJ2-3; TCRdb's D call, TRBD2, is unchecked because there is no DNA. The germline V gene has CDR1 LGHDT and CDR2 YNNKEL (reference sequence). This CDR3 has 16 amino acids. The CDR3 loop is CASSLYVAGGTDTQYF.

CDR3 region: CSVARRLAGSHEQYF. The chain joins TRBV29-1 to TRBJ2-7; TCRdb names TRBD2, which stays unverified in the absence of DNA. This CDR3 region has 15 residues. Per germline, CDR1 SQVTM and CDR2 ANQGSEA.

The chain combines TRBV30 with TRBJ2-7; TCRdb outputs TRBD2, but without DNA this stays unchecked. Germline CDR1 is GTSNPN and CDR2 is SVGIG (reference sequence). The CDR3 is 16 amino acids. The CDR3 loop reads CAWSDGPGTRIPEQYF.

The chain employs TRBV6-2 or TRBV6-3 and TRBJ2-5; TCRdb names TRBD1, which stays unverified in the absence of DNA. The CDR3 length is 15 residues. Per germline, CDR1 MNHEY and CDR2 SVGEGT. CDR3: CASSRDRGNQETQYF.

This chain uses TRBV20-1 with TRBJ2-7; the TRBD2 assignment by TCRdb is unverifiable without DNA. The CDR3 is made up of 14 amino acids. The germline gives CDR1 DFQATT, CDR2 SNEGSKA (reference sequence). CDR3 residues: CSASPPRGTYEQYF.

The chain couples TRBV10-2 to TRBJ1-1. Germline V gene sequence: CDR1 WSHSY, CDR2 SAAADI. CDR3 length equals 15 residues. The CDR3 loop reads CASRSTGRGNTEAFF.

The chain is built from TRBV6-1 and TRBJ1-5; TCRdb's D call of TRBD1 is untestable without DNA. CDR1 is MNHNS, CDR2 SASEGT, per germline. This CDR3 contains 15 residues. The CDR3 is CASSATGGSNQPQHF.

This chain uses TRBV4-1 with TRBJ2-3. CDR1 is MGHRA and CDR2 is YSYEKL in the germline V gene. This CDR3 comprises 14 residues. This CDR3 reads CASSHRKFTDTQYF.

V usage is TRBV3-1 and J usage is TRBJ2-7; TCRdb gives TRBD1 as the D gene, but with no DNA this cannot be confirmed. Looked up from germline, CDR1 is LGHDT and CDR2 is YNNKEL (reference sequence). CDR3 size: 15 residues. CDR3 protein: CASSPKQFPLYEQYF.

CDR3 region: CASSERTGPHQYYGYTF. The V call is TRBV5-1, the J call TRBJ1-2; the TCRdb call, TRBD1, lacks DNA for checking. Germline loops: CDR1 SGHRS, CDR2 YFSETQ. The length of the CDR3 is 17 residues.

The gene calls are TRBV4-1 and TRBJ2-7; TCRdb proposes TRBD1, but this gene call is untestable without DNA. The CDR3 is 14 residues long. CDR1 is MGHRA and CDR2 is YSYEKL in the germline V gene. The CDR3 region is CASSPTGQSYEQYF.

The gene calls are TRBV5-1 and TRBJ2-7; TCRdb names TRBD2, which stays unverified in the absence of DNA. The CDR3 spans 14 residues. Germline V gene lookup returns CDR1 SGHRS and CDR2 YFSETQ. CDR3 loop: CASSFSQNHYEQYF.

The V and J genes are TRBV5-1 and TRBJ2-3; TCRdb picks TRBD1, but there is no DNA to check that call. The CDR3 runs 15 residues. Germline CDR1 SGHRS, CDR2 YFSETQ. Here the CDR3 reads CASSLEGVSTDTQYF.

The V call is TRBV7-8, the J call TRBJ2-3; TCRdb reports TRBD1, a call that lacks DNA to check it against. The CDR3 loop spans 13 amino acids. Germline loops: CDR1 SGHVS, CDR2 FQNEAQ. CDR3 residues: CASRRGSTDTQYF.

The chain is built from TRBV3-1 and TRBJ2-2. The CDR3 is made up of 14 amino acids. Germline CDR1 LGHDT, CDR2 YNNKEL (reference sequence). The CDR3 sequence: CASSHSAGTGELFF.

The chain recombines TRBV18 with TRBJ2-2; TCRdb calls TRBD1, which cannot be checked without DNA. Germline CDR1 reads KGHSH; CDR2 reads LQKENI. The CDR3 spans 18 residues. The CDR3 sequence is CASSPLLQGPLNTGELFF.

The chain joins TRBV25-1 to TRBJ2-5; absent DNA, TCRdb's TRBD2 call cannot be checked. The germline CDR1 and CDR2 sequences are MGHDK and SYGVNS. The CDR3 consists of 14 residues. The CDR3 reads CASSESREGETQYF.

The chain is built from TRBV2 and TRBJ2-5; as DNA is missing, the TRBD2 call by TCRdb cannot be tested. CDR1 is SNHLY and CDR2 is FYNNEI in the germline V gene. The CDR3 runs 14 residues. This CDR3 is CASRASGSLETQYF.

The chain has TRBV7-9 and TRBJ2-1. This CDR3 has 11 amino acids. The germline V gene has CDR1 SEHNR and CDR2 FQNEAQ (reference sequence). The CDR3 sequence is CASSNYNEQFF.

The CDR3 region is CASSYELGRGTQYF. This rearrangement joins TRBV7-9 to TRBJ2-5; with no DNA, the TCRdb D assignment of TRBD1 cannot be verified. The V gene's germline CDR1 is SEHNR and CDR2 FQNEAQ (reference sequence). This CDR3 has 14 amino acids.

The V call is TRBV28, the J call TRBJ1-1. Germline V lookup: CDR1 MDHEN, CDR2 SYDVKM. CDR3 size: 14 residues. CDR3 loop: CASRRTTTGTEAFF.

V and J are TRBV27 and TRBJ2-2. Looked up from germline, CDR1 is MNHEY and CDR2 is SMNVEV (reference sequence). The CDR3 runs 12 residues. CDR3: CASSPESGELFF.

J is TRBJ2-2 and V is TRBV5-1. The CDR3 is 12 residues long. Germline assignment: CDR1 SGHRS and CDR2 YFSETQ. The CDR3 loop is CASSTNAGELFF.

The chain joins TRBV24-1 to TRBJ1-5. CDR1 and CDR2 (germline): KGHDR, SFDVKD. The CDR3 is made up of 13 amino acids. The CDR3 here is CATSDIEGQPQHF.